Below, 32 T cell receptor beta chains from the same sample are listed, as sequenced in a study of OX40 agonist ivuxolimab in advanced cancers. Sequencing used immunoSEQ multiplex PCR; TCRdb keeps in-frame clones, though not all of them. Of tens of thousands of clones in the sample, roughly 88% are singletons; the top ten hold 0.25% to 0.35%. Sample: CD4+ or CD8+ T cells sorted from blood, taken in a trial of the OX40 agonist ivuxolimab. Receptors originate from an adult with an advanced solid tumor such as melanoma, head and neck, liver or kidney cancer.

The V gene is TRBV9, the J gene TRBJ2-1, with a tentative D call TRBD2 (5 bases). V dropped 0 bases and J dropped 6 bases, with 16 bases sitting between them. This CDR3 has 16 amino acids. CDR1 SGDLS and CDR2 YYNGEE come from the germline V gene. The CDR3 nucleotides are TGTGCCAGCAGCGTAGTGTCAACGAGGGCGCCCAATGAGCAGTTCTTC. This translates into CASSVVSTRAPNEQFF.

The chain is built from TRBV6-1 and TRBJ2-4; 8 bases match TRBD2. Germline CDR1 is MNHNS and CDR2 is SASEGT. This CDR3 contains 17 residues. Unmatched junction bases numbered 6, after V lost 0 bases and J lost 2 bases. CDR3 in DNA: TGTGCCAGCAGTGAAGCAGCCAGCGGGGGTTCCAAAAACATTCAGTACTTC. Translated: CASSEAASGGSKNIQYF.

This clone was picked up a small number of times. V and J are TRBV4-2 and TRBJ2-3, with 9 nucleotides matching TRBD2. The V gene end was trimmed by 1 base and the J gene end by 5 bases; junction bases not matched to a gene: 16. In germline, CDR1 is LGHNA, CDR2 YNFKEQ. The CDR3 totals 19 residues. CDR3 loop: CASSQGPSRAGGLGDTQYF. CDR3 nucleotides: TGTGCCAGCAGCCAAGGACCTTCTCGGGCGGGGGGGCTAGGAGATACGCAGTATTTT.

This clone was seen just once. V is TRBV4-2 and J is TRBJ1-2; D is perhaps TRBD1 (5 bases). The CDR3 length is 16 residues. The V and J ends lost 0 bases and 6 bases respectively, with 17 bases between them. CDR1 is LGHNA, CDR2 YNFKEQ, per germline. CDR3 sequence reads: CASSQETGASLDGYTF. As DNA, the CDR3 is TGTGCCAGCAGCCAAGAGACCGGGGCGTCTCTCGATGGCTACACCTTC.

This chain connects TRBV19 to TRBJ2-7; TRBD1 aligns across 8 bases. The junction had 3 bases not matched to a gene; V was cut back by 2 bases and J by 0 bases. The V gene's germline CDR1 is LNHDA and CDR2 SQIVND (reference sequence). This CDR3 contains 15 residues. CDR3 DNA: TGTGCCAGTAGTATAATGGGACAGGTCTCCTACGAGCAGTACTTC. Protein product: CASSIMGQVSYEQYF.

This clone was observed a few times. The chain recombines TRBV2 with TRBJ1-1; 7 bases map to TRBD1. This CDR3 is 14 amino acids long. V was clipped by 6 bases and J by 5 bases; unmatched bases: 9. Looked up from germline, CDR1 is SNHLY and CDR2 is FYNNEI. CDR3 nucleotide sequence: TGTGCCAGCAGGAGCAGGGGGGTGCAGACTGAAGCTTTCTTT. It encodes CASRSRGVQTEAFF.

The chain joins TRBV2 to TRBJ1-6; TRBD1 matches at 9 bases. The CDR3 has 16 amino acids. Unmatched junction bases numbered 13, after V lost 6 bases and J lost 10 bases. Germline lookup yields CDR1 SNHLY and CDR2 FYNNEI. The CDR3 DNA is TGTGCCAGCAGGGAACTACAGGGGGCAAGAAGGTCACCCCTCCACTTT. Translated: CASRELQGARRSPLHF. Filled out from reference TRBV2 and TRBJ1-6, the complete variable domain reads EPEVTQTPSHQVTQMGQEVILRCVPISNHLYFYWYRQILGQKVEFLVSFYNNEISEKSEIFDDQFSVERPDGSNFTLKIRSTKLEDSAMYFCASRELQGARRSPLHFGNGTRLTVT.

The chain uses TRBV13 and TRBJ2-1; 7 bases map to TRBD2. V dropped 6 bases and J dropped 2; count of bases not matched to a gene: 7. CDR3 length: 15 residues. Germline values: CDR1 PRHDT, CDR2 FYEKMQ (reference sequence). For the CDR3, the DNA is TGTGCCAGCAGTCCCCGGGGGGTCCCCTACAATGAGCAGTTCTTC. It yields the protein CASSPRGVPYNEQFF.

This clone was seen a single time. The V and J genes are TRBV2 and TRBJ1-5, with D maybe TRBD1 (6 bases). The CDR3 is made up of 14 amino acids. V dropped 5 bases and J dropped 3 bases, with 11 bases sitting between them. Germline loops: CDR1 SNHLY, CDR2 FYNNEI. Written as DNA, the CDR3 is TGTGCCAGCAGTTTGGGACACCCCAATCAGCCCCAGCATTTT. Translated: CASSLGHPNQPQHF.

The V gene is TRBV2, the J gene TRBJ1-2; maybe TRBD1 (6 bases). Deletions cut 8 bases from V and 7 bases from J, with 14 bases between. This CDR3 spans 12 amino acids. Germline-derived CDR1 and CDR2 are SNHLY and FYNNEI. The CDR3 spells CASAGGASGYTF. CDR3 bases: TGTGCCAGCGCCGGGGGCGCTTCTGGCTACACCTTC.

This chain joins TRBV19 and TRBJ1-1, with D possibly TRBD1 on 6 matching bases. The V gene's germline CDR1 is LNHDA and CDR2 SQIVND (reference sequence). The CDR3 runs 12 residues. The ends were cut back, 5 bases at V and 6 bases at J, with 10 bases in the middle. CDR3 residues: CASSGRTAEAFF. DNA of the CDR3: TGTGCCAGTAGTGGCAGGACAGCTGAAGCTTTCTTT.

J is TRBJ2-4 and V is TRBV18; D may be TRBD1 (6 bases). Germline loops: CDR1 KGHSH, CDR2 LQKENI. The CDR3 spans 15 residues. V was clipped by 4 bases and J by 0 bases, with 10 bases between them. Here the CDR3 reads CASSRTELAKNIQYF. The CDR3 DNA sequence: TGTGCCAGCTCACGGACAGAACTAGCCAAAAACATTCAGTACTTC.

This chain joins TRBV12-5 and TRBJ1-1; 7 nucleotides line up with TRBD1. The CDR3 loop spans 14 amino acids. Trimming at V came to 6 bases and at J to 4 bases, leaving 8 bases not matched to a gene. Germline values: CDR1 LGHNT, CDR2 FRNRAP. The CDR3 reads CASGKEGAGTEAFF. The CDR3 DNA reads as TGTGCTAGTGGAAAAGAGGGGGCCGGCACTGAAGCTTTCTTT. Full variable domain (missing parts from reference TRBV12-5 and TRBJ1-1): DARVTQTPRHKVTEMGQEVTMRCQPILGHNTVFWYRQTMMQGLELLAYFRNRAPLDDSGMPKDRFSAEMPDATLATLKIQPSEPRDSAVYFCASGKEGAGTEAFFGQGTRLTVV.

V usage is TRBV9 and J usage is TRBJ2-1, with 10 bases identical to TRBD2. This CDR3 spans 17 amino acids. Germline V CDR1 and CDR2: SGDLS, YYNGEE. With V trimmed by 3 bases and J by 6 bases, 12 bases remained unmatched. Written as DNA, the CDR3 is TGTGCCAGCAGCGCCGTGCCTCTAGCGGGGGCCCTCAATGAGCAGTTCTTC. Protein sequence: CASSAVPLAGALNEQFF.

CDR3 sequence (DNA): TGTGCCAGCAGTTCCAGCGGGGGCCTCCCCAAGCAGTACTTC. Translation gives CASSSSGGLPKQYF. This rearrangement joins TRBV6-5 to TRBJ2-7; 8 bases fit TRBD2. CDR1 is MNHEY, CDR2 SVGAGI, per germline. The V and J ends lost 4 bases and 8 bases, in that order; junction bases with no gene match: 10. CDR3 size: 14 residues.

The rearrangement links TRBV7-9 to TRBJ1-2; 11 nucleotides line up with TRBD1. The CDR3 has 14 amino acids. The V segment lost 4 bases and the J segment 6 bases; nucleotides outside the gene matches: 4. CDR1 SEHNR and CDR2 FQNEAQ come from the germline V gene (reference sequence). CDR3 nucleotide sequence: TGTGCCAGCAGCTCGGACAGGGGGCGGGATGGCTACACCTTC. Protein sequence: CASSSDRGRDGYTF.

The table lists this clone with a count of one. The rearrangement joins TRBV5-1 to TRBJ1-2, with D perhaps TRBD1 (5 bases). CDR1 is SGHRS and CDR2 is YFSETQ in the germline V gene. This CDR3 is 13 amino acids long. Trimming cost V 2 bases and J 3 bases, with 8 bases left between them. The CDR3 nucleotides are TGCGCCAGCAGCTTTGGAGGGGACTATGGCTACACCTTC. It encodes CASSFGGDYGYTF.

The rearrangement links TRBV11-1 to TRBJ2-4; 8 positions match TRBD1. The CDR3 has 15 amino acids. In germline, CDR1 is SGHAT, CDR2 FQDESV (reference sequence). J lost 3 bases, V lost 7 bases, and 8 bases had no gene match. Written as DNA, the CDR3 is TGTGCCAGCACCAAGACAGGGGTGGGCAAAAACATTCAGTACTTC. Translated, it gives CASTKTGVGKNIQYF. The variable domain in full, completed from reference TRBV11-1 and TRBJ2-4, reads EAEVAQSPRYKITEKSQAVAFWCDPISGHATLYWYRQILGQGPELLVQFQDESVVDDSQLPKDRFSAERLKGVDSTLKIQPAELGDSAMYLCASTKTGVGKNIQYFGAGTRLSVL.

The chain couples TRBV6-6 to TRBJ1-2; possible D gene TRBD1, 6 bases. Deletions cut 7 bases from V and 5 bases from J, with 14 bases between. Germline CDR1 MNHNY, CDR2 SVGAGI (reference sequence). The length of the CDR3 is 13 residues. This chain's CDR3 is CASNEDSFYGYTF. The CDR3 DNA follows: TGTGCCAGCAACGAGGACAGTTTTTATGGCTACACCTTC.

The CDR3 sequence is CASSDQSTGVGSKNIQYF. CDR3 in DNA: TGTGCCAGTAGCGACCAATCAACAGGGGTAGGTTCCAAAAACATTCAGTACTTC. V and J are TRBV19 and TRBJ2-4, with 7 bases that match TRBD1. Germline CDR1 LNHDA, CDR2 SQIVND (reference sequence). The junction had 16 bases not matched to a gene; V was cut back by 6 bases and J by 2 bases. This CDR3 spans 18 amino acids. The whole variable domain, remainder taken from reference TRBV19 and TRBJ2-4, is DGGITQSPKYLFRKEGQNVTLSCEQNLNHDAMYWYRQDPGQGLRLIYYSQIVNDFQKGDIAEGYSVSREKKESFPLTVTSAQKNPTAFYLCASSDQSTGVGSKNIQYFGAGTRLSVL.

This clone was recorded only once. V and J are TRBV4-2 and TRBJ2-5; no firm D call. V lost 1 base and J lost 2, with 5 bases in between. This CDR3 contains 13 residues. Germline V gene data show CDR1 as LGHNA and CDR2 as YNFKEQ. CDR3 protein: CASSQARQETQYF. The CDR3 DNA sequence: TGTGCCAGCAGCCAAGCTAGACAAGAGACCCAGTACTTC.

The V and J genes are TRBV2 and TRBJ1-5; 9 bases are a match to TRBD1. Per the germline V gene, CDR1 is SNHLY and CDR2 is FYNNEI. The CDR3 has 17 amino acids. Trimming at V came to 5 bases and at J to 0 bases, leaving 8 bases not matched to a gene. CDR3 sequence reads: CASSPQTGGVSNQPQHF. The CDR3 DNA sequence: TGTGCCAGCAGTCCCCAAACAGGGGGCGTTAGCAATCAGCCCCAGCATTTT.

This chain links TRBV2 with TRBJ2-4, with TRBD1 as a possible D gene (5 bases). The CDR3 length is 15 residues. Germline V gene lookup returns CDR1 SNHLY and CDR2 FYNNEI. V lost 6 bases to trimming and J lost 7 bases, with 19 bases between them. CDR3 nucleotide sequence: TGTGCCAGCAGCCAACAGGCCGGAGAAGCGAACATTCAGTACTTC. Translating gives CASSQQAGEANIQYF.

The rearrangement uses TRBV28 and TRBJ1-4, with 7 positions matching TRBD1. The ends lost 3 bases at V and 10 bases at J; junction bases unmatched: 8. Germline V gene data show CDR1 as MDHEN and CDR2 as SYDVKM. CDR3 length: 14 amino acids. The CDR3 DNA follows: TGTGCCAGCAGTTTGGGGCAGGGGGTAGGAAAACTGTTTTTT. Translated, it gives CASSLGQGVGKLFF.

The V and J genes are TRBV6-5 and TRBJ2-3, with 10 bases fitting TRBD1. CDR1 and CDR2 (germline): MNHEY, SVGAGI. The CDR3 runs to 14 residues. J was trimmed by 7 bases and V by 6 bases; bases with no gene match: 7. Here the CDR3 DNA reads TGTGCCAGCAGCCGAGGACAGGGGGATTATACGCAGTATTTT. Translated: CASSRGQGDYTQYF.

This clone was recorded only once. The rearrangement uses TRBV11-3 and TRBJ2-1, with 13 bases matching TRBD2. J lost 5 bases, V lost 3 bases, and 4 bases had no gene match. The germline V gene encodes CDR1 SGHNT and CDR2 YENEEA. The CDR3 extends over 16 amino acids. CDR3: CASSFGGTSGNNEQFF. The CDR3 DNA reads TGTGCCAGCAGCTTTGGGGGGACTAGCGGGAACAATGAGCAGTTCTTC.

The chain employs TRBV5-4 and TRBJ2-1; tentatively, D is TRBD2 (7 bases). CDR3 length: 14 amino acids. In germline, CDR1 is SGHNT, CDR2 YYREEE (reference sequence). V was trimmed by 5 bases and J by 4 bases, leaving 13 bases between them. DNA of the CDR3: TGTGCCAGCAGTCTTCGGGGGGCGTACAATGAGCAGTTCTTC. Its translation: CASSLRGAYNEQFF.

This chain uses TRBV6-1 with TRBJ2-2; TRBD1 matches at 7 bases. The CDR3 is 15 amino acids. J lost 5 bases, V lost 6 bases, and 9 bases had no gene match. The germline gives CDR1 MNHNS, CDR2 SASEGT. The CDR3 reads CASSPGGSRTGELFF. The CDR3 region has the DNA TGTGCCAGCAGCCCAGGGGGTTCGAGAACCGGGGAGCTGTTTTTT.

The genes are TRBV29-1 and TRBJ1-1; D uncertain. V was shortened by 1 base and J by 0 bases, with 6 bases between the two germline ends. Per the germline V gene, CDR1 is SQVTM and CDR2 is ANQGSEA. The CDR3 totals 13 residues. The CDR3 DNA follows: TGCAGCGTTGAAGGGCAACTGAACACTGAAGCTTTCTTT. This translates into CSVEGQLNTEAFF.

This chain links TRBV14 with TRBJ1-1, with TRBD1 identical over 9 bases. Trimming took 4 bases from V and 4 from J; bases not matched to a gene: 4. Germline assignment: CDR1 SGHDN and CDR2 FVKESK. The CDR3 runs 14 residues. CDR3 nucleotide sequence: TGTGCCAGCAGCCTGGGACAGGGTTCCACTGAAGCTTTCTTT. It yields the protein CASSLGQGSTEAFF. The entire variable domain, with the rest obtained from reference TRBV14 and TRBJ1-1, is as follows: EAGVTQFPSHSVIEKGQTVTLRCDPISGHDNLYWYRRVMGKEIKFLLHFVKESKQDESGMPNNRFLAERTGGTYSTLKVQPAELEDSGVYFCASSLGQGSTEAFFGQGTRLTVV.

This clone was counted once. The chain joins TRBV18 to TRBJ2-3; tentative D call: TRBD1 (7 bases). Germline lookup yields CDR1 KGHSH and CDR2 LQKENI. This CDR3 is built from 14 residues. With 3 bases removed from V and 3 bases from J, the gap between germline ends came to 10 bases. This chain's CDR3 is CASSPTGRTDTQYF. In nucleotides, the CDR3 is TGTGCCAGCTCACCGACAGGGAGGACAGATACGCAGTATTTT.

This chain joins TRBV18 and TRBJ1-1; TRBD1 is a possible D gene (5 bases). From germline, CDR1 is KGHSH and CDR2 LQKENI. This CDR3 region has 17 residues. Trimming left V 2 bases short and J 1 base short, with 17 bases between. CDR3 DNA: TGTGCCAGCTCACCAGACGGGACTCCCCACCCGAACACTGAAGCTTTCTTT. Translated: CASSPDGTPHPNTEAFF.